Described below is a single T cell receptor (beta chain) sequence and its context. In the original analysis: Amplified reference gene primers provided the basis for estimating nucleated cell counts. The repertoire was sequenced with immunoSEQ multiplex PCR; TCRdb's copy has only in-frame clones and lacks some. The V and J calls and the clone size are those of that table, but D and trimming were determined from the DNA. The sample consists of about 230,000 clones, 80% to 85% of them appearing once. The data stem from a study of blood T cell repertoires in COVID-19. Looking at the study overall: Whether acute or convalescent, the COVID-19 samples came from the United States, Italy and Spain. Sources were T cells, B-cell-depleted T cells, or PBMCs; the material itself was cDNA or gDNA.

V lost 6 bases, J lost 2 bases, and 12 bases lay in between. The germline gives CDR1 SEHNR, CDR2 FQNEAQ (reference sequence). The CDR3 has 14 residues. The chain couples TRBV7-9 to TRBJ2-3; perhaps TRBD1 as D (5 bases). The sequence derives from a man between 35 and 55 years old with acute or convalescent COVID-19. The sample taken for sequencing was peripheral blood. CDR3 DNA sequence: TGTGCCAGCAGACTCGGACAACCCACAGATACGCAGTATTTT. Amino acids: CASRLGQPTDTQYF.